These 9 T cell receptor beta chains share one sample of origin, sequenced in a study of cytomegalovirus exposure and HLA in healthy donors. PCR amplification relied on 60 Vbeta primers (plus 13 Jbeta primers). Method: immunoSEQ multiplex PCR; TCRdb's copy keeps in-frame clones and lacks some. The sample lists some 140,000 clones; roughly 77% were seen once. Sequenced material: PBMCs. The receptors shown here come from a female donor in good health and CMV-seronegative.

CDR3 bases: TGTGCCAGCGGCGGGACTAGCGTTTACAATGAGCAGTTCTTC. Translating gives CASGGTSVYNEQFF. The V call is TRBV5-6, the J call TRBJ2-1, with TRBD2 matching 10 bases. Looked up from germline, CDR1 is SGHDT and CDR2 is YYEEEE. Trimming cost V 7 bases and J 4 bases; bases outside gene matches: 5. This CDR3 has 14 residues.

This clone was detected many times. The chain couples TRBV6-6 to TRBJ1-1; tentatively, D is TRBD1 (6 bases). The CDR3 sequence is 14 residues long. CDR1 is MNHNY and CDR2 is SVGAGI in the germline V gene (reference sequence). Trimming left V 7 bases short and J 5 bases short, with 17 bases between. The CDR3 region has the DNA TGTGCCAGCATTCCCTTACAGGGAAGGACTGAAGCTTTCTTT. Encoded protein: CASIPLQGRTEAFF.

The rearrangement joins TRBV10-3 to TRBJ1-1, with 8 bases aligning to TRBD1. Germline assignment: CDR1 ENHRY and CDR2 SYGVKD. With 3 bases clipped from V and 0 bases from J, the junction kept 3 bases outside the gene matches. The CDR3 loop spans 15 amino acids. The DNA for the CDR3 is TGTGCCATCAGTGAAGGGACAGGCATGAACACTGAAGCTTTCTTT. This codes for CAISEGTGMNTEAFF.

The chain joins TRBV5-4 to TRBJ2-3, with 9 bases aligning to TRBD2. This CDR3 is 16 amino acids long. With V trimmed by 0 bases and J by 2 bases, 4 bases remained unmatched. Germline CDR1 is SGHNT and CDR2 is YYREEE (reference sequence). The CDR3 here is CASSLAAGGITDTQYF. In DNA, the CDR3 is TGTGCCAGCAGCTTGGCTGCGGGGGGGATCACAGATACGCAGTATTTT.

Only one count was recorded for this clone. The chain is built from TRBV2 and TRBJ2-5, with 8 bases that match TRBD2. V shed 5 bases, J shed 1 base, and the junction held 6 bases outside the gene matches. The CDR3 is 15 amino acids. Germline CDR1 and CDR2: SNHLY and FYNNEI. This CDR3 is CASSFLGTSQETQYF. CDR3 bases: TGTGCCAGCAGTTTCCTCGGGACTAGCCAAGAGACCCAGTACTTC.

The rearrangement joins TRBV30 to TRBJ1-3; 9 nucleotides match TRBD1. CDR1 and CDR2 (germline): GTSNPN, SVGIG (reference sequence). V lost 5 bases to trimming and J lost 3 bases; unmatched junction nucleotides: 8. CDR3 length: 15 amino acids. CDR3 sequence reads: CAWARDRAFGNTIYF. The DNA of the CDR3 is TGTGCCTGGGCCCGGGACAGGGCTTTTGGAAACACCATATATTTT.

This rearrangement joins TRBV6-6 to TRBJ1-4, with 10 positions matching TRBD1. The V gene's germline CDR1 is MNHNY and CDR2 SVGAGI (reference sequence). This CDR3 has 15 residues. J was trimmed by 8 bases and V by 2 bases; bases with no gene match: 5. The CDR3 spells CASSYRQGAREKLFF. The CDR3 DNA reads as TGTGCCAGCAGTTACCGACAGGGGGCTCGAGAAAAACTGTTTTTT.

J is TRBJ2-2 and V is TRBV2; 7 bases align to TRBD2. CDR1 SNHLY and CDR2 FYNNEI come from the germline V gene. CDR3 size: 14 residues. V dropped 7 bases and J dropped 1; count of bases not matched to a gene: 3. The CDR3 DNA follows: TGTGCCAGCATGCGGGGGAGGAACACCGGGGAGCTGTTTTTT. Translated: CASMRGRNTGELFF. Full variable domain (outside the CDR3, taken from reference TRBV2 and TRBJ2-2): EPEVTQTPSHQVTQMGQEVILRCVPISNHLYFYWYRQILGQKVEFLVSFYNNEISEKSEIFDDQFSVERPDGSNFTLKIRSTKLEDSAMYFCASMRGRNTGELFFGEGSRLTVL.

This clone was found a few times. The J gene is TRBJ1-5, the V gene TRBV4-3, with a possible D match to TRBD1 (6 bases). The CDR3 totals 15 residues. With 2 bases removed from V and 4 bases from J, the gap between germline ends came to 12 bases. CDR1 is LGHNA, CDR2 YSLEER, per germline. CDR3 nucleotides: TGCGCCAGCAGCCAATCCCCTACAGGGAATCAGCCCCAGCATTTT. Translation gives CASSQSPTGNQPQHF.